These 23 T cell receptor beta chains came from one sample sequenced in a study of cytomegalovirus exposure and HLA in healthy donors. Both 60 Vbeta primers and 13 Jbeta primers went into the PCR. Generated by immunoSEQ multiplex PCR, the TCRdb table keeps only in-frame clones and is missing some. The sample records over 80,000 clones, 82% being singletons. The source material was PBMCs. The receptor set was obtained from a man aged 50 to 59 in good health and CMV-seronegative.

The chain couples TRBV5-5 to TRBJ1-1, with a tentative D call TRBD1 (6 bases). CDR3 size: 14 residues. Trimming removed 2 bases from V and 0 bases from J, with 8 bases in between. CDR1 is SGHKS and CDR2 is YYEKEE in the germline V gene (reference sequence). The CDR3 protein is CASSFGGLNTEAFF. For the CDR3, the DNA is TGTGCCAGCAGCTTTGGGGGCCTGAACACTGAAGCTTTCTTT.

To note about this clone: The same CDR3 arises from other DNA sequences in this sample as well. CDR3 protein: CASSPSTDTQYF. For the CDR3, the DNA is TGTGCCAGCAGCCCTAGCACAGATACGCAGTATTTT. The rearrangement links TRBV6-5 to TRBJ2-3; D gene ambiguous. The CDR3 is made up of 12 amino acids. Germline CDR1 MNHEY, CDR2 SVGAGI. V was trimmed by 6 bases and J by 0 bases, leaving 4 bases between them.

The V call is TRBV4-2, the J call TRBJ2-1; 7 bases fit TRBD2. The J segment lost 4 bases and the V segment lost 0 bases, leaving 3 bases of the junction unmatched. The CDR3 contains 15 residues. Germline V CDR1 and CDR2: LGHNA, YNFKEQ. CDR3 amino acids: CASSQDNGRYNEQFF. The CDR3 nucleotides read TGTGCCAGCAGCCAAGATAACGGGAGGTACAATGAGCAGTTCTTC.

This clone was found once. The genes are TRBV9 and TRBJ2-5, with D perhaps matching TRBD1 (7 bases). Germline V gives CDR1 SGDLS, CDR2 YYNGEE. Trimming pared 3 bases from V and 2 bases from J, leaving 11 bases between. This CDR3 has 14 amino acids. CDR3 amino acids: CASSGGDSQETQYF. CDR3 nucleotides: TGTGCCAGCAGCGGGGGGGACAGTCAAGAGACCCAGTACTTC.

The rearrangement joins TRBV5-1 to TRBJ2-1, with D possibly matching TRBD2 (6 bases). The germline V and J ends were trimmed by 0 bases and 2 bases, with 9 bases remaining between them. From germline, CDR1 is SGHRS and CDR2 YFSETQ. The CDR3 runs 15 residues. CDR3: CASSLAGGTYNEQFF. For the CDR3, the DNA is TGCGCCAGCAGCTTGGCCGGCGGGACCTACAATGAGCAGTTCTTC.

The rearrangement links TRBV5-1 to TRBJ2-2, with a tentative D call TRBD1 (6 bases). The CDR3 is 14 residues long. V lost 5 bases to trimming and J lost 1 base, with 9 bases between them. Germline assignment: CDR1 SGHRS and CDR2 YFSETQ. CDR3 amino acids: CASRGTMNTGELFF. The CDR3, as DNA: TGCGCCAGCAGAGGGACAATGAACACCGGGGAGCTGTTTTTT.

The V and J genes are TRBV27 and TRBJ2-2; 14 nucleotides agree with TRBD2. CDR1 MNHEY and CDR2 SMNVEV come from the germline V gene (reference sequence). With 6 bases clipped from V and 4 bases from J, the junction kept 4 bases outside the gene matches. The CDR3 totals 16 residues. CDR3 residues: CASRRGTSGSTGELFF. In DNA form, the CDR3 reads TGTGCCAGCAGACGAGGGACTAGCGGGAGCACCGGGGAGCTGTTTTTT.

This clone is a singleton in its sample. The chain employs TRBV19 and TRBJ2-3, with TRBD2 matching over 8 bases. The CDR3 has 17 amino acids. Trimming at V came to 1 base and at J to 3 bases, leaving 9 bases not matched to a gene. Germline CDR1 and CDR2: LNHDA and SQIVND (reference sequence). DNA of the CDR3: TGTGCCAGTAGTATAGCCTGGGGAGCGGGAGAGACAGATACGCAGTATTTT. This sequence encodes CASSIAWGAGETDTQYF.

As DNA, the CDR3 is TGTGCCAGCAGATGGGACAGGGGGCGCGATCAGCCCCAGCATTTT. It is translated as CASRWDRGRDQPQHF. The rearrangement links TRBV6-1 to TRBJ1-5; 12 bases are a match to TRBD1. This CDR3 comprises 15 residues. V lost 6 bases to trimming and J lost 5 bases; unmatched junction nucleotides: 5. Looked up from germline, CDR1 is MNHNS and CDR2 is SASEGT.

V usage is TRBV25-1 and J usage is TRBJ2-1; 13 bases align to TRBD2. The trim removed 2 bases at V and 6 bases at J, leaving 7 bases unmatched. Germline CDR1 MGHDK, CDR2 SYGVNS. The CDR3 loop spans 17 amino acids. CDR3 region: CASSEGVGLAGVNEQFF. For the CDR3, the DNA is TGTGCCAGCAGTGAAGGCGTAGGACTAGCGGGAGTCAATGAGCAGTTCTTC.

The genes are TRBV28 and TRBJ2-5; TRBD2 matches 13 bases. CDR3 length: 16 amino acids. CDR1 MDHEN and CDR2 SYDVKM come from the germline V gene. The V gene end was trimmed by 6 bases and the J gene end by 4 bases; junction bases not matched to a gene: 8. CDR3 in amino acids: CASSWGLAGPGETQYF. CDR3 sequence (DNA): TGTGCCAGCAGCTGGGGACTAGCGGGGCCGGGAGAGACCCAGTACTTC.

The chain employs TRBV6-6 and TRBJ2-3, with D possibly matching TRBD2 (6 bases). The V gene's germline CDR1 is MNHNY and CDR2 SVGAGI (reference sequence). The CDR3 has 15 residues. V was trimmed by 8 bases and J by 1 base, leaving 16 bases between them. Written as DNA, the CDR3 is TGTGCCAGCTCTGCTGAAGCTAGCGGCACAGATACGCAGTATTTT. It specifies CASSAEASGTDTQYF.

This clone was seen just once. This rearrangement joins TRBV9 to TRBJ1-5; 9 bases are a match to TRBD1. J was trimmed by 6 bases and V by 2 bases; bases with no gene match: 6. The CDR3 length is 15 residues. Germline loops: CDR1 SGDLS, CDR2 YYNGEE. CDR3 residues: CASSVGDRESQPQHF. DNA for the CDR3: TGTGCCAGCAGCGTCGGGGACAGGGAAAGTCAGCCCCAGCATTTT.

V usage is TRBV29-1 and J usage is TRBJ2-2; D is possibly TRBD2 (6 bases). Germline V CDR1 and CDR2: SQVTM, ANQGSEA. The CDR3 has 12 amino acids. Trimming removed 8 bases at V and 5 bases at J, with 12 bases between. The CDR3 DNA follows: TGCAGCATCGGGCGGGGAACCGGGGAGCTGTTTTTT. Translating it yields CSIGRGTGELFF.

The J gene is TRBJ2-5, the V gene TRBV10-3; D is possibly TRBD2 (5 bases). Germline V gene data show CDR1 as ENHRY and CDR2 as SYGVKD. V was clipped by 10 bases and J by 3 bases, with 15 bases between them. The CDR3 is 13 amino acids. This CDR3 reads CATVGAVEETQYF. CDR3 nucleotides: TGTGCCACCGTCGGAGCGGTCGAAGAGACCCAGTACTTC.

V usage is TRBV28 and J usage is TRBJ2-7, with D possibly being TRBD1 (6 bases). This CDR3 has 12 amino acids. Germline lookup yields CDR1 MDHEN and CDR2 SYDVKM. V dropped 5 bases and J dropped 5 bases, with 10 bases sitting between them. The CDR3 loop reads CASSSRGDEQYF. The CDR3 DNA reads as TGTGCCAGCAGTAGCAGGGGAGACGAGCAGTACTTC.

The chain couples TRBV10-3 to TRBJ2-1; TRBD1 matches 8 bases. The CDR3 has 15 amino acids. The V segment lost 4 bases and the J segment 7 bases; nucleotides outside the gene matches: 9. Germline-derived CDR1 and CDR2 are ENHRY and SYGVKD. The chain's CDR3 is CAISGGQGMWNEQFF. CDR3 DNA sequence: TGTGCCATCAGTGGAGGACAGGGAATGTGGAATGAGCAGTTCTTC.

CDR3 sequence (DNA): TGTGCCAGCAGCAAAGGTTGTTCCGGGACAGGGGCTCGTGGCTACACCTTC. It yields the protein CASSKGCSGTGARGYTF. The genes are TRBV21-1 and TRBJ1-2; the table gives TRBD1 as D, unverified against the DNA. TRBV21-1 is a pseudogene locus. The CDR3 spans 17 residues.

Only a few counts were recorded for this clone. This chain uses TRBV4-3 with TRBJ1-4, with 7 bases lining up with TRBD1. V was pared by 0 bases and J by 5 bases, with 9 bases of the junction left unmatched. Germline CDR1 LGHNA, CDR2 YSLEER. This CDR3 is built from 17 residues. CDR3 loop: CASSQEFGRGRNEKLFF. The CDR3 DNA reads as TGCGCCAGCAGCCAAGAATTCGGGAGGGGGCGGAATGAAAAACTGTTTTTT.

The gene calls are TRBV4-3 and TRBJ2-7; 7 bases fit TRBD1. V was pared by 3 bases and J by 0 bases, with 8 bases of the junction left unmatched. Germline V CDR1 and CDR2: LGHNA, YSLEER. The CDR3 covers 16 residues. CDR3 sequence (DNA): TGCGCCAGCAGCCATGTTTACAGGGGTAGCTCCTACGAGCAGTACTTC. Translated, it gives CASSHVYRGSSYEQYF.

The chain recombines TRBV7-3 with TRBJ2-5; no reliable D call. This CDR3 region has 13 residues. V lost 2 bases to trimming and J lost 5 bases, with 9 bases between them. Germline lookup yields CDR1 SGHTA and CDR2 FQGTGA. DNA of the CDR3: TGTGCCAGCAGCTTAGAGCGTGGGGAGACCCAGTACTTC. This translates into CASSLERGETQYF.

The CDR3 sequence is CSVERGRGGTDTQYF. Here the CDR3 DNA reads TGCAGCGTTGAGCGAGGCAGGGGGGGCACAGATACGCAGTATTTT. This sequence joins TRBV29-1 and TRBJ2-3; D might be TRBD1 (7 bases). CDR3 length equals 15 residues. Trimming removed 3 bases from V and 1 base from J, with 14 bases in between. Germline V gives CDR1 SQVTM, CDR2 ANQGSEA.

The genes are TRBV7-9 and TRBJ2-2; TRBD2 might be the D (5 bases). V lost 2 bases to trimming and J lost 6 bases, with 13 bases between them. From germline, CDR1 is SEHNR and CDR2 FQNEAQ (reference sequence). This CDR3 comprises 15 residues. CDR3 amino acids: CASSLIAGPAGELFF. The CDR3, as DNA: TGTGCCAGCAGCTTAATTGCGGGTCCGGCCGGGGAGCTGTTTTTT.